This T cell receptor beta chain came from a study of graft-versus-host responses after intestinal transplantation. Only in-frame clones appear in the TCRdb table, and some are missing; sequencing was by immunoSEQ multiplex PCR. The sample has over 65,000 clones, around 90% seen once. Germline lookup yields CDR1 SGHVS and CDR2 FQNEAQ. The V segment lost 1 base and the J segment 7 bases; nucleotides outside the gene matches: 0. This CDR3 spans 12 amino acids. Study outcomes and limitations: Early declines in HvG clones that occurred post-transplant were associated with peak circulating GvH clone levels.

Comments on this clone: The antigen is undetermined.

This chain connects TRBV7-8 to TRBJ2-5; TRBD2 agrees at 7 bases. The specimen comprised unstimulated CD8+ T cells sorted from spleen or lymph node cells, sampled before transplant. The TCR sequence derives from a human donor who was the organ donor for an intestinal transplant. The CDR3 loop is CASSLGGGTQYF. The CDR3 DNA reads TGTGCCAGCAGCTTAGGCGGGGGGACCCAGTACTTC.